The present T cell receptor beta chain was sequenced within a study of cytomegalovirus exposure and HLA in healthy donors. The study, taken as a whole, reports: When presence/absence was analysed, sequencing depth was taken to be roughly uniform across donors.

60 Vbeta and 13 Jbeta primers were used in PCR. Sequencing used immunoSEQ multiplex PCR; TCRdb keeps in-frame clones, though not all of them. The table shows around 280,000 clones, with around 90% occurring only once. About this clone itself: Its antigen is still unknown.

CDR1 and CDR2 (germline): MGHRA, YSYEKL. The CDR3 has 14 residues. The V gene lost 1 base and the J gene lost 4 bases, with 11 bases spanning the gap. Input material: PBMCs. The TCR sequence derives from a woman aged 18-30 years in good health and CMV-seronegative. The chain carries TRBV4-1 and TRBJ2-7, with a weak D call TRBD2 (6 bases). In DNA, the CDR3 is TGCGCCAGCAGCCAAGCGATGGCGGGGTACGAGCAGTACTTC. It specifies CASSQAMAGYEQYF.